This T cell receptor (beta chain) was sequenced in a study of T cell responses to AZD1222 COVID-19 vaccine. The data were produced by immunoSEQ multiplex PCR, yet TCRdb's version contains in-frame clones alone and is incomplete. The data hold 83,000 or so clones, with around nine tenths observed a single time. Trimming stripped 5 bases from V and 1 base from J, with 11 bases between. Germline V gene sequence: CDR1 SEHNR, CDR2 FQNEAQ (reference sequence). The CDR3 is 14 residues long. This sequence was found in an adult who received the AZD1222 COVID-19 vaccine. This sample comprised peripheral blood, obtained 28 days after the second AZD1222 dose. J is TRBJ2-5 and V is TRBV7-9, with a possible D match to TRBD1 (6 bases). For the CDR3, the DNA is TGTGCCAGCAGCCCGGGACACGTCCAAGAGACCCAGTACTTC. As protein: CASSPGHVQETQYF.